One and the same sample provided the 29 T cell receptor beta chains below, sequenced in a study of blood T cell repertoires in COVID-19. TCRdb's copy holds only in-frame clones and misses some; the assay was immunoSEQ multiplex PCR. Of approximately 350,000 clones listed, less than 90% are singletons. Sequenced: PBMCs or T cells enriched from blood (not recorded which). Receptors were obtained from a woman in her forties or fifties who had recovered from COVID-19.

V is TRBV30 and J is TRBJ2-7, with TRBD2 as a possible D gene (5 bases). The V gene lost 2 bases and the J gene lost 4 bases, with 12 bases spanning the gap. This CDR3 has 13 amino acids. In germline, CDR1 is GTSNPN, CDR2 SVGIG (reference sequence). The CDR3 region has the DNA TGTGCCTGGAGTCTGGGCCCGGGGTACGAGCAGTACTTC. Its protein product is CAWSLGPGYEQYF.

The chain links TRBV21-1 to TRBJ1-3; the table's TRBD1 call for D was not verified on the DNA. TRBV21-1 is reported as a pseudogene. The CDR3 is 17 residues long. As DNA, the CDR3 is TGTGCCAGCAGCAAAGAGATGGGGGCCATCTCTGGAAACACCATATATTTT. Its translation: CASSKEMGAISGNTIYF.

V and J are TRBV29-1 and TRBJ1-2; D unclear. Trimming stripped 7 bases from V and 6 bases from J, with 15 bases between. This CDR3 is built from 12 residues. Per germline, CDR1 SQVTM and CDR2 ANQGSEA. CDR3 nucleotide sequence: TGCAGCGGACGGACTTCCTCCGATGGCTACACCTTC. It specifies CSGRTSSDGYTF.

The sample holds one count of this clone. The chain combines TRBV6-5 with TRBJ1-3; D is undetermined. CDR3 length: 14 amino acids. Trimming took 2 bases from V and 4 from J, leaving 9 bases between them. The germline CDR1 and CDR2 sequences are MNHEY and SVGAGI. The CDR3 DNA is TGTGCCAGCAGTTACCGCGGGGTCGGAAACACCATATATTTT. It codes for CASSYRGVGNTIYF.

The chain recombines TRBV6-2 or TRBV6-3 with TRBJ2-5; 14 nucleotides agree with TRBD2. Losses at the gene ends were 4 bases for V and 4 bases for J; bases not matched to a gene: 2. The CDR3 has 15 residues. Germline V gives CDR1 MNHEY, CDR2 SVGEGT. This CDR3 reads CASSFGLAGGETQYF. The CDR3 coding sequence is TGTGCCAGCAGTTTCGGACTAGCGGGGGGAGAGACCCAGTACTTC.

The V and J genes are TRBV11-2 and TRBJ1-1; D perhaps matches TRBD1 (6 bases). This CDR3 comprises 18 residues. The V and J ends lost 0 bases and 0 bases respectively, with 17 bases between them. Germline loops: CDR1 SGHAT, CDR2 FQNNGV. The CDR3 protein is CASSLEVGRGYMNTEAFF. As DNA, the CDR3 is TGTGCCAGCAGCTTAGAAGTAGGCAGGGGTTACATGAACACTGAAGCTTTCTTT. Filled out from reference TRBV11-2 and TRBJ1-1, the complete variable domain reads EAGVAQSPRYKIIEKRQSVAFWCNPISGHATLYWYQQILGQGPKLLIQFQNNGVVDDSQLPKDRFSAERLKGVDSTLKIQPAKLEDSAVYLCASSLEVGRGYMNTEAFFGQGTRLTVV.

This chain connects TRBV2 to TRBJ1-1; no definite D call. Germline CDR1 reads SNHLY; CDR2 reads FYNNEI. The CDR3 is 15 amino acids. V lost 4 bases and J lost 1, with 13 bases in between. CDR3 sequence reads: CASSGIPGGNTEAFF. The CDR3 DNA reads as TGTGCCAGCAGTGGGATCCCGGGAGGGAACACTGAAGCTTTCTTT.

This clone was counted between two and nine times. V is TRBV7-2 and J is TRBJ1-1, with D perhaps matching TRBD1 (5 bases). Trimming stripped 7 bases from V and 1 base from J, with 16 bases between. Germline lookup yields CDR1 SGHTA and CDR2 FQGNSA. This CDR3 spans 15 amino acids. CDR3 sequence: CASIPPGNPNTEAFF. CDR3 sequence (DNA): TGTGCCAGCATCCCACCAGGGAACCCGAACACTGAAGCTTTCTTT.

The rearrangement joins TRBV5-1 to TRBJ2-2; weak D call: TRBD2 (5 bases). CDR1 SGHRS and CDR2 YFSETQ come from the germline V gene. Deletions cut 4 bases from V and 3 bases from J, with 16 bases between. This CDR3 contains 16 residues. Written as DNA, the CDR3 is TGCGCCAGCAGCGCCTCCGGGGATTGGGACACCGGGGAGCTGTTTTTT. Residues: CASSASGDWDTGELFF.

This clone has only one observation. The gene calls are TRBV11-1 and TRBJ2-7, with TRBD2 matching 7 bases. With 2 bases clipped from V and 3 bases from J, the junction kept 4 bases outside the gene matches. The germline gives CDR1 SGHAT, CDR2 FQDESV (reference sequence). The CDR3 covers 14 residues. CDR3 sequence (DNA): TGTGCCAGCAGCTTAACGCGGGAGATCTACGAGCAGTACTTC. It codes for CASSLTREIYEQYF. The whole variable domain, filled in from reference TRBV11-1 and TRBJ2-7, reads EAEVAQSPRYKITEKSQAVAFWCDPISGHATLYWYRQILGQGPELLVQFQDESVVDDSQLPKDRFSAERLKGVDSTLKIQPAELGDSAMYLCASSLTREIYEQYFGPGTRLTVT.

V is TRBV4-2 and J is TRBJ1-6; D is unresolved. Between the trimmed V and J ends, which lost 0 bases and 10 bases, there was a span of 16 bases. Germline V gene data show CDR1 as LGHNA and CDR2 as YNFKEQ. This CDR3 comprises 16 residues. DNA for the CDR3: TGTGCCAGCAGCCAAGATCCGACGGCAGGAGGCTCACCCCTCCACTTT. Translated, it gives CASSQDPTAGGSPLHF.

The rearrangement uses TRBV7-9 and TRBJ2-3, with 8 bases that match TRBD2. The CDR3 has 15 amino acids. CDR1 and CDR2 (germline): SEHNR, FQNEAQ (reference sequence). The V and J ends lost 5 bases and 4 bases, in that order; junction bases with no gene match: 8. CDR3 in DNA: TGTGCCAGCAGCACCACCGGGAGGGCTGCAGATACGCAGTATTTT. This translates into CASSTTGRAADTQYF.

The V call is TRBV6-1, the J call TRBJ1-1; D ambiguous. Trimming removed 0 bases from V and 1 base from J, with 6 bases in between. The CDR3 totals 14 residues. In germline, CDR1 is MNHNS, CDR2 SASEGT. The CDR3 sequence is CASSEAWQNTEAFF. The CDR3 DNA is TGTGCCAGCAGTGAAGCGTGGCAGAACACTGAAGCTTTCTTT.

The J gene is TRBJ1-1, the V gene TRBV5-1; 7 nucleotides line up with TRBD1. From germline, CDR1 is SGHRS and CDR2 YFSETQ. The CDR3 loop spans 16 amino acids. V gave up 4 bases and J gave up 4 bases; unmatched junction bases: 13. CDR3 in amino acids: CASSQRDSTRVTEAFF. Here the CDR3 DNA reads TGCGCCAGCAGCCAAAGGGACAGCACCCGGGTCACTGAAGCTTTCTTT.

The chain links TRBV11-2 to TRBJ2-7, with TRBD1 as a possible D gene (6 bases). Germline V gives CDR1 SGHAT, CDR2 FQNNGV. The V and J ends lost 5 bases and 2 bases respectively, with 16 bases between them. The CDR3 is 15 residues long. The CDR3 here is CASSLLDRPTYEQYF. As DNA, the CDR3 is TGTGCCAGCAGCCTACTAGACAGGCCCACCTACGAGCAGTACTTC.

Concerning this clone: Other nucleotide sequences in the sample specify the same CDR3. The chain carries TRBV24-1 and TRBJ2-2; 9 nucleotides line up with TRBD1. Germline lookup yields CDR1 KGHDR and CDR2 SFDVKD. V was pared by 7 bases and J by 3 bases, with 5 bases of the junction left unmatched. The CDR3 runs 15 residues. CDR3 nucleotides: TGTGCCACCAGCGCTCGGGACAGGGACACCGGGGAGCTGTTTTTT. Its protein is CATSARDRDTGELFF.

V and J are TRBV4-1 and TRBJ2-2, with 7 bases fitting TRBD2. J gave up 4 bases and V 0 bases, and 8 bases lay outside the gene matches. This CDR3 spans 17 amino acids. Germline V gene lookup returns CDR1 MGHRA and CDR2 YSYEKL. CDR3 sequence reads: CASSQEAAGAVTGELFF. The CDR3 bases are TGCGCCAGCAGCCAAGAAGCGGCGGGAGCGGTCACCGGGGAGCTGTTTTTT.

This chain joins TRBV4-3 and TRBJ1-1, with TRBD1 matching over 9 bases. CDR1 and CDR2 from the germline V gene are LGHNA and YSLEER. After removal of 4 bases from V and 5 bases from J, the junction contained 14 bases not matched to a gene. This CDR3 contains 17 residues. The CDR3: CASSPGPGQGRETEAFF. In DNA form, the CDR3 reads TGCGCCAGCAGCCCGGGGCCGGGACAGGGTCGGGAAACTGAAGCTTTCTTT.

The chain combines TRBV2 with TRBJ2-5, with D hard to call. The V and J ends lost 5 bases and 5 bases respectively, with 12 bases between them. This CDR3 contains 13 residues. Germline loops: CDR1 SNHLY, CDR2 FYNNEI. The DNA for the CDR3 is TGTGCCAGCAGTAACGTGCCCGGGGAGACCCAGTACTTC. This gives the protein CASSNVPGETQYF.

The V and J genes are TRBV4-2 and TRBJ1-1; D call uncertain. Germline V gene lookup returns CDR1 LGHNA and CDR2 YNFKEQ. This CDR3 is 15 amino acids long. Trimming cost V 0 bases and J 1 base, with 9 bases left between them. DNA of the CDR3: TGTGCCAGCAGCCAAGATAGACGGGGGAACACTGAAGCTTTCTTT. This sequence encodes CASSQDRRGNTEAFF.

This clone has a count of ten or more. The identical CDR3 is also encoded by other nucleotide sequences in the sample. This chain links TRBV7-6 with TRBJ1-1; TRBD1 agrees at 9 bases. Germline-derived CDR1 and CDR2 are SGHVS and FNYEAQ. The CDR3 totals 14 residues. Trimming removed 5 bases from V and 1 base from J; junction bases left unmatched: 2. This CDR3 reads CASSPGQGNTEAFF. The CDR3 nucleotides read TGTGCCAGCAGCCCGGGACAGGGGAACACTGAAGCTTTCTTT.

The CDR3 nucleotides are TGTGCCAGCAGCTTAGGGCCCACAGGGTTTGTCAATCAGCCCCAGCATTTT. It is translated as CASSLGPTGFVNQPQHF. The chain uses TRBV7-2 and TRBJ1-5, with D maybe TRBD1 (6 bases). The CDR3 has 17 residues. The V gene lost 1 base and the J gene lost 3 bases, with 16 bases spanning the gap. Germline V gives CDR1 SGHTA, CDR2 FQGNSA.

Here the CDR3 DNA reads TGTGCCAGCAGCTCCGAAACAGGGCCCTTAAACTATGGCTACACCTTC. It specifies CASSSETGPLNYGYTF. V and J are TRBV5-5 and TRBJ1-2; D perhaps matches TRBD1 (6 bases). This CDR3 is built from 16 residues. The V and J ends lost 3 bases and 2 bases respectively, with 17 bases between them. Germline V CDR1 and CDR2: SGHKS, YYEKEE (reference sequence).

V gene TRBV27 combines with J gene TRBJ1-2; the match to TRBD1 covers 7 bases. Germline V gives CDR1 MNHEY, CDR2 SMNVEV (reference sequence). The CDR3 runs 17 residues. The trim removed 4 bases at V and 4 bases at J, leaving 15 bases unmatched. The CDR3 DNA follows: TGTGCCAGCAGTTCCCGACCCCCCCCAAGGGGGCTCTATGGCTACACCTTC. Amino acid sequence: CASSSRPPPRGLYGYTF.

V is TRBV7-8 and J is TRBJ1-5, with 10 bases aligning to TRBD1. Germline loops: CDR1 SGHVS, CDR2 FQNEAQ. The CDR3 length is 18 residues. V lost 4 bases, J lost 0 bases, and 9 bases stayed unmatched. The CDR3 coding sequence is TGTGCCAGCAGCTCTGGGACAGGGGCTACATATAGCAATCAGCCCCAGCATTTT. This gives the protein CASSSGTGATYSNQPQHF. Using reference TRBV7-8 and TRBJ1-5 for the parts outside the CDR3, the full variable domain is GAGVSQSPRYKVAKRGQDVALRCDPISGHVSLFWYQQALGQGPEFLTYFQNEAQLDKSGLPSDRFFAERPEGSVSTLKIQRTQQEDSAVYLCASSSGTGATYSNQPQHFGDGTRLSIL.

The chain is built from TRBV6-8 and TRBJ2-7; D perhaps matches TRBD1 (6 bases). The germline CDR1 and CDR2 sequences are MNHGY and SAAAGT. The CDR3 loop spans 15 amino acids. V shed 0 bases and J shed 3 bases, with 12 bases lying between them. The CDR3 sequence: CASSYSRDKVYEQYF. As DNA, the CDR3 is TGTGCCAGCAGTTACTCTCGGGACAAGGTCTACGAGCAGTACTTC.

With respect to this clone: Given the absence of the conserved phenylalanine or tryptophan at the CDR3 end, a read error is likely. It is unclear where the CDR3 begins or ends on the DNA, so no DNA is shown, and the CDR3 is as TCRdb lists it. The chain employs TRBV6-5 and TRBJ1-2; the table gives TRBD1 as D, unverified against the DNA. The CDR3 spans 11 residues, counting both ends. Germline V lookup: CDR1 MNHEY, CDR2 SVGAGI. CDR3 amino acids: CASRMGSNPEI.

Points on this clone: At the DNA level, this CDR3 is encoded by other sequences in the same sample as well. The chain is built from TRBV5-1 and TRBJ1-1; 9 nucleotides line up with TRBD1. V shed 4 bases and J 0 bases; nucleotides not matched to a gene: 7. This CDR3 contains 16 residues. The germline gives CDR1 SGHRS, CDR2 YFSETQ. CDR3 DNA: TGCGCCAGCAGCCTACGGACAGGGGAGATGAACACTGAAGCTTTCTTT. Protein sequence: CASSLRTGEMNTEAFF.

The gene calls are TRBV7-8 and TRBJ1-1, with 8 nucleotides matching TRBD1. V shed 0 bases, J shed 2 bases, and the junction held 2 bases outside the gene matches. CDR1 and CDR2 (germline): SGHVS, FQNEAQ. This CDR3 spans 15 amino acids. This chain's CDR3 is CASSLADRGNTEAFF. CDR3 sequence (DNA): TGTGCCAGCAGCTTAGCCGACAGGGGTAACACTGAAGCTTTCTTT.